This TCR beta chain originates from a study of early T cells in non-severe SARS-CoV-2 infection. Background on the study: Bulk RNA from unsorted whole blood was sequenced; chains were unpaired. Study findings and constraints: Matches to VDJdb favored anti-spike CD8 responses and missed private and CD4 specificities.

As part of library construction, unique molecular identifiers were attached to individual cDNA molecules. TCRdb called the 5' RACE reads again in MiXCR, with one record for every CDR3 protein. The repertoire holds more than 65,000 distinct CDR3 sequences, with roughly 15% as singletons. This clonotype has ten or more counts. Its target is unknown. The CDR3 length is 15 residues. V was pared by 3 bases and J by 4 bases, with 9 bases of the junction left unmatched. The germline V gene encodes CDR1 DFQATT and CDR2 SNEGSKA (reference sequence). This TCR came from an adult who was a healthcare worker with PCR-confirmed SARS-CoV-2 infection or an uninfected control (not recorded which). Material: whole blood, obtained at baseline. The chain joins TRBV20-1 to TRBJ2-5; TRBD2 matches 9 bases. The CDR3 reads CSARALAGRGETQYF. The CDR3 DNA sequence: TGCAGTGCTAGGGCTCTAGCGGGGAGAGGAGAGACCCAGTACTTC.